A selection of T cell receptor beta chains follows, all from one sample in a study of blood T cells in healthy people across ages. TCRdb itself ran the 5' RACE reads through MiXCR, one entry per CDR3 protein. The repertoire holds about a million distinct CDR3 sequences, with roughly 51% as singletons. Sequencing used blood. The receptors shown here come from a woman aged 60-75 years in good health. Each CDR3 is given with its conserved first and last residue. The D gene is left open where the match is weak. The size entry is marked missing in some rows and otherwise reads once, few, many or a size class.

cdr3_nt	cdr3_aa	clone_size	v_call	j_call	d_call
TGTGCCAGCAGACGCGGGGCGATCCAAGAGACCCAGTACTTC	CASRRGAIQETQYF	NA	TRBV11-1	TRBJ2-5	NA
TGTGCCAGCACTCGGGGGGACAGAGATACGCAGTATTTT	CASTRGDRDTQYF	NA	TRBV6-5	TRBJ2-3	NA
TGTGCCAGCAGCGTAGGGGTTGGGGGAGCTCAGGCAGATACGCAGTATTTT	CASSVGVGGAQADTQYF	NA	TRBV9	TRBJ2-3	NA
TGCGCCAGCAGCCTTCCGGACATTAAAGAGACCCAGTACTTC	CASSLPDIKETQYF	few	TRBV4-1	TRBJ2-5	NA
TGTGCCAGCAGCGCACCCGGGACTAGTAAGGAGACCCAGTACTTC	CASSAPGTSKETQYF	NA	TRBV7-2	TRBJ2-5	TRBD2
TGCGCCAGCAGCCAAGTCCGAGTTGTGGCAAGAGACACTGAAGCTTTCTTT	CASSQVRVVARDTEAFF	NA	TRBV4-1	TRBJ1-1	NA
TGTGCCAGCAGCTTCGGTCTAGCGGGAGTCAATGAGCAGTTCTTC	CASSFGLAGVNEQFF	NA	TRBV27	TRBJ2-1	TRBD2
TGTGCCAGCAAACAACTAGCGGGAGATCTCTACAATGAGCAGTTCTTC	CASKQLAGDLYNEQFF	NA	TRBV3-1	TRBJ2-1	TRBD2
TGTGCCAGCAGCGTAGCCGGGACAGGAAACAGGGAGCAGTTCTTC	CASSVAGTGNREQFF	NA	TRBV9	TRBJ2-1	TRBD1
TGTGCCAGCAGCCCCTCGGGCCAGCCCCAGCATTTT	CASSPSGQPQHF	NA	TRBV7-8	TRBJ1-5	NA
TGCAGTGCTAGAGCCTATGGGGGCGCGGGATTCTTGGGCTACACCTTC	CSARAYGGAGFLGYTF	NA	TRBV20-1	TRBJ1-2	NA
TGTGCCAGCAGCCCCGACAGCTACGAGCAGTACTTC	CASSPDSYEQYF	many	TRBV18	TRBJ2-7	NA
TGCAGTGCTATCACGCAGGGGATATATGGCTACACCTTC	CSAITQGIYGYTF	NA	TRBV20-1	TRBJ1-2	NA
TGCAGTGCTCCTTCCTCGGCAGGGAGGTACGAGCAGTACTTC	CSAPSSAGRYEQYF	few	TRBV20-1	TRBJ2-7	NA
TGTGCCAGCAGCAACGGACGTGGGGAGTTCTTC	CASSNGRGEFF	NA	TRBV7-2	TRBJ2-1	NA
TGTGCCAGCAGCTTGCCCCAAGGGGGGGCGACCCAGTACTTC	CASSLPQGGATQYF	NA	TRBV5-6	TRBJ2-5	NA
TGTGCCAGCAGCCCCGTTAGCGGGACGAACTACCCTTTTCTATACGAGCAGTACTTC	CASSPVSGTNYPFLYEQYF	NA	TRBV7-6	TRBJ2-7	TRBD2
TGTACCAGCAGCGCAATGACCAACCCCTACGAGCAGTACTTC	CTSSAMTNPYEQYF	NA	TRBV7-8	TRBJ2-7	NA
TGTGCCAGCAGCTTAGCCGATCCGCGACGAAACTATGGCTACACCTTC	CASSLADPRRNYGYTF	NA	TRBV11-2	TRBJ1-2	NA
TGTGCCAGCAGCTTCGGGACTAGTCCCTCCAATGAGCAGTACTTC	CASSFGTSPSNEQYF	NA	TRBV7-2	TRBJ2-7	TRBD2
TGTGCCAGCAGTTCCGGGACGGCGGACCATGGCTACACCTTC	CASSSGTADHGYTF	NA	TRBV7-8	TRBJ1-2	NA
TGTGCCACCAGTGAATCAGGGGGCCCAACCTACGAGCAGTACTTC	CATSESGGPTYEQYF	few	TRBV24-1	TRBJ2-7	TRBD1
TGTGCCAGCAGCCCCCAAAAAGCGGGATCGGGGAGGACCCAGTACTTC	CASSPQKAGSGRTQYF	NA	TRBV28	TRBJ2-5	TRBD2
TGTGCCAGCAGCATGACAGCCATAAGCTCTGGGGCCAACGTCCCGACTTTC	CASSMTAISSGANVPTF	NA	TRBV7-6	TRBJ2-6	NA
TGTGCCAGCAGCTTGGACCTCAATAAGACTCCCTACGAGCAGTACTTC	CASSLDLNKTPYEQYF	NA	TRBV5-6	TRBJ2-7	NA
TGCAGTGCTAGAGATCTTAGGACAGGGATAAATGAGCAGTTCTTC	CSARDLRTGINEQFF	few	TRBV20-1	TRBJ2-1	TRBD1
TGTGCCAGCAGCCCTCAGGGACTAGCGGGAGGTTTGGAGCCCAAAAACATTCAGTACTTC	CASSPQGLAGGLEPKNIQYF	NA	TRBV4-2	TRBJ2-4	TRBD2
TGCGCCAGCAGCCAAGTATCAGGGTATTCGGAAAAACTGTTTTTT	CASSQVSGYSEKLFF	once	TRBV4-1	TRBJ1-4	NA
TGCAGTGTATGGCAGGGGGCGGGTGGGGCCAACGTCCTGACTTTC	CSVWQGAGGANVLTF	NA	TRBV20-1	TRBJ2-6	TRBD1
TGTGCCATCAAACAGGGACAGGGGAAGGGCGAGCAGTACTTC	CAIKQGQGKGEQYF	NA	TRBV10-3	TRBJ2-7	TRBD1
TGCAGCGTTGGAGGAGGGGATAATGAAAAACTGTTTTTT	CSVGGGDNEKLFF	NA	TRBV29-1	TRBJ1-4	NA
TGTGCCAGCAGCTTAGCGGGGAGGTTAGCGGGACGGACCGGGGAGCTGTTTTTT	CASSLAGRLAGRTGELFF	NA	TRBV7-2	TRBJ2-2	TRBD2
TGTGCCAGCAGTCGTTCGGGGCGGGTACAAGAGACCCAGTACTTC	CASSRSGRVQETQYF	few	TRBV28	TRBJ2-5	NA
TGCGCCAGCAGCCAAGTGGACAGGGGGAGGACAGATACGCAGTATTTT	CASSQVDRGRTDTQYF	few	TRBV4-1	TRBJ2-3	TRBD1
TGCAGCGCTTCACTTAGCGGGGAGCCGGGGACCCAGTACTTC	CSASLSGEPGTQYF	NA	TRBV29-1	TRBJ2-5	TRBD2
TGTGCCAGCAGTCTTGGACAGGGCCATGGCTACACCTTC	CASSLGQGHGYTF	few	TRBV2	TRBJ1-2	TRBD1
TGCGCCAGCAGCGCCGCTAGGGAGACCCAGTACTTC	CASSAARETQYF	once	TRBV5-1	TRBJ2-5	NA
TGTGCCAGCAGCCAACGGGACCGCTTCAGGACCCAGTACTTC	CASSQRDRFRTQYF	few	TRBV14	TRBJ2-5	NA
TGCAGTGCCCCACAGGGAGGCGAGCAGTACTTC	CSAPQGGEQYF	NA	TRBV20-1	TRBJ2-7	NA
TGTGCCAGCAGTTACGTTGGGACAGCTGGCGAGCAGTACTTC	CASSYVGTAGEQYF	NA	TRBV28	TRBJ2-7	TRBD1
TGTGCCAGCAGCTTACAGGGCTATGAGCAGTTCTTC	CASSLQGYEQFF	few	TRBV7-2	TRBJ2-1	NA
TGCAGCGTTGAGACCTGGGGGACGGGGACCTACGAGCAGTACTTC	CSVETWGTGTYEQYF	few	TRBV29-1	TRBJ2-7	NA
TGCAGCGTTGTTGGGGGAGTAGGGACAGATACGCAGTATTTT	CSVVGGVGTDTQYF	few	TRBV29-1	TRBJ2-3	NA
TGTGCCAGCAGCTCCCACGTAGCGGGAGGGCCTTGGGAGACCCAGTACTTC	CASSSHVAGGPWETQYF	few	TRBV7-2	TRBJ2-5	TRBD2
TGTGCCAGCAGTCTAGACCTGCACAGGGGGCAGTATTTT	CASSLDLHRGQYF	NA	TRBV12-3/TRBV12-4	TRBJ2-3	TRBD1
TGTGCCAGCAGGGGCGCGGGGACAACCTACGAGCAGTACTTC	CASRGAGTTYEQYF	few	TRBV6-2/TRBV6-3	TRBJ2-7	NA
TGTGCCAGCAGCCCATCGGCAGGTCCAGAGACCCAGTACTTC	CASSPSAGPETQYF	NA	TRBV7-9	TRBJ2-5	NA
TGTGCCACCAGTGGCACCGGGACAGGGAGGTACGAGCAGTACTTC	CATSGTGTGRYEQYF	NA	TRBV24-1	TRBJ2-7	TRBD1
TGTGCCAGCAGCCCTAGCGGGAGAAAACAAGAGACCCAGTACTTC	CASSPSGRKQETQYF	many	TRBV14	TRBJ2-5	TRBD2
TGTGCCAGCAGCCAAGAAGGCGAGTTCTATGGCTACACCTTC	CASSQEGEFYGYTF	NA	TRBV4-2	TRBJ1-2	NA